The 25 T cell receptor beta chains below all came from one sample that was sequenced in a study of blood T cell repertoires in COVID-19 (dated by TCRdb to about 2020). Receptor libraries were prepared by the immunoSEQ multiplex PCR assay. The source is immuneACCESS, and TCRdb retained only in-frame sequences with V and J called. Part of the clones is not carried over; for the studies checked, unresolved V genes explain less than half of this, and the remainder is unexplained. The sample table contains roughly 150,000 clones; only one count was recorded for around 81% of them. Of the sample, around 8% falls within the top ten clones. The sample comprised peripheral blood. These receptors all stem from a human donor in a cohort sampled during active COVID-19.

The rearrangement links TRBV19 to TRBJ1-2; D remains ambiguous. Germline-derived CDR1 and CDR2 are LNHDA and SQIVND (reference sequence). Trimming left V 3 bases short and J 3 bases short, with 17 bases between. CDR3 length equals 16 residues. The CDR3 loop is CASSIRRTEMDYGYTF. As DNA, the CDR3 is TGTGCCAGTAGTATTCGCCGAACCGAGATGGACTATGGCTACACCTTC. Combining the CDR3 with reference TRBV19 and TRBJ1-2 gives the whole variable domain DGGITQSPKYLFRKEGQNVTLSCEQNLNHDAMYWYRQDPGQGLRLIYYSQIVNDFQKGDIAEGYSVSREKKESFPLTVTSAQKNPTAFYLCASSIRRTEMDYGYTFGSGTRLTVV.

The CDR3 bases are TGCGCCAGCAGCCAAGAGGCTAGCGGGGCCTTATACGAGCAGTACTTC. Its translation is CASSQEASGALYEQYF. The chain joins TRBV4-1 to TRBJ2-7; 9 bases match TRBD2. The length of the CDR3 is 16 residues. CDR1 is MGHRA, CDR2 YSYEKL, per germline. V shed 0 bases and J 4 bases; nucleotides not matched to a gene: 7.

The chain links TRBV3-1 (or the pseudogene TRBV3-2) to TRBJ1-3; D perhaps matches TRBD1 (6 bases). CDR3 size: 14 residues. Per germline, CDR1 LGHDT and CDR2 YNNKEL (reference sequence). The V end lost 4 bases, the J end lost 4 bases, and 11 bases lay between the germline ends. CDR3 in DNA: TGTGCCAGCAGCCCAGGGACAATAGGAAACACCATATATTTT. Translated: CASSPGTIGNTIYF.

This clone was counted a few times. In DNA, the CDR3 is TGTGCCACCAGCAGAGTAGGCGGGGGCGGTCAGCCCCAGCATTTT. Its protein is CATSRVGGGGQPQHF. The chain has TRBV15 and TRBJ1-5; possible D gene TRBD1, 6 bases. Looked up from germline, CDR1 is LNHNV and CDR2 is YYDKDF (reference sequence). This CDR3 region has 15 residues. Trimming removed 1 base at V and 6 bases at J, with 13 bases between. The full variable domain, its missing parts supplied by reference TRBV15 and TRBJ1-5, is DAMVIQNPRYQVTQFGKPVTLSCSQTLNHNVMYWYQQKSSQAPKLLFHYYDKDFNNEADTPDNFQSRRPNTSFCFLDIRSPGLGDTAMYLCATSRVGGGGQPQHFGDGTRLSIL.

This clone was detected only a few times. The rearrangement uses TRBV4-1 and TRBJ1-3; D remains ambiguous. CDR3 size: 16 residues. Trimming removed 1 base at V and 1 base at J, with 11 bases between. The germline gives CDR1 MGHRA, CDR2 YSYEKL. The CDR3 region has the DNA TGCGCCAGCAGCCAAGCCACGGTGATATCTGGAAACACCATATATTTT. As protein: CASSQATVISGNTIYF.

This clone has ten or more counts. Within the sample, other DNA sequences also encode this same CDR3. V gene TRBV5-1 combines with J gene TRBJ1-5; 11 bases agree with TRBD1. In germline, CDR1 is SGHRS, CDR2 YFSETQ. With V trimmed by 4 bases and J by 5 bases, 2 bases remained unmatched. The CDR3 is 14 amino acids. The CDR3 sequence: CASSPGQGDQPQHF. The CDR3 DNA sequence: TGCGCCAGCAGCCCGGGACAGGGGGATCAGCCCCAGCATTTT.

The rearrangement uses TRBV7-3 and TRBJ2-1; D is unclear. This CDR3 contains 15 residues. Deletions cut 1 base from V and 3 bases from J, with 10 bases between. Per germline, CDR1 SGHTA and CDR2 FQGTGA. CDR3: CASSLSWAVYNEQFF. For the CDR3, the DNA is TGTGCCAGCAGCTTAAGCTGGGCCGTCTACAATGAGCAGTTCTTC.

CDR3 DNA sequence: TGCAGCGTTCGGAGGGCATCCTACGAGCAGTACTTC. Its translation: CSVRRASYEQYF. The chain combines TRBV29-1 with TRBJ2-7; a possible D gene is TRBD2 (6 bases). The germline gives CDR1 SQVTM, CDR2 ANQGSEA. V dropped 5 bases and J dropped 1 base, with 9 bases sitting between them. This CDR3 contains 12 residues.

Of note for this clone: At one end, the junction sequence differs from germline, possibly due to a read error. This chain uses TRBV19 with TRBJ2-5; D not resolved. This CDR3 has 13 amino acids. Germline V CDR1 and CDR2: LNHDA, SQIVND (reference sequence). The CDR3 is CASSQTSQGTQYF. CDR3 sequence (DNA): TGTGCCAGTAGTCAGACATCCCAAGGGACCCAGTACTTC.

This rearrangement joins TRBV2 to TRBJ2-5, with 8 nucleotides matching TRBD1. V was pared by 6 bases and J by 5 bases, with 8 bases of the junction left unmatched. The CDR3 contains 14 residues. Germline values: CDR1 SNHLY, CDR2 FYNNEI. The chain's CDR3 is CASRADRVSETQYF. In DNA form, the CDR3 reads TGTGCCAGCAGAGCGGACAGGGTTTCGGAGACCCAGTACTTC.

This sequence joins TRBV6-1 and TRBJ1-2; TRBD1 is a possible D gene (6 bases). V was pared by 2 bases and J by 3 bases, with 7 bases between. CDR3 size: 13 residues. CDR1 and CDR2 (germline): MNHNS, SASEGT. In nucleotides, the CDR3 is TGTGCCAGCAGTGAAAGACAGGACTATGGCTACACCTTC. Encoded protein: CASSERQDYGYTF.

The V gene is TRBV7-9, the J gene TRBJ2-5; D is possibly TRBD2 (5 bases). This CDR3 is 14 amino acids long. The V end was cut by 5 bases, the J end by 1 base, with 11 bases between. Germline V gene sequence: CDR1 SEHNR, CDR2 FQNEAQ (reference sequence). The CDR3: CASSTRTSQETQYF. As DNA, the CDR3 is TGTGCCAGCAGCACCCGGACTTCCCAAGAGACCCAGTACTTC.

The CDR3, as DNA: TGTGCCAGCAGTGTACAGGTGGGGGGTGCGGAGCAGTACTTC. Translating it yields CASSVQVGGAEQYF. The chain has TRBV2 and TRBJ2-7, with D possibly matching TRBD2 (6 bases). Germline values: CDR1 SNHLY, CDR2 FYNNEI. The CDR3 consists of 14 residues. Between the trimmed V and J ends, which lost 4 bases and 7 bases, there was a span of 17 bases.

In DNA form, the CDR3 reads TGTGCCACTCAACCGGGACAGGGGCTACAGCCCCAGCATTTT. The encoded protein is CATQPGQGLQPQHF. The chain carries TRBV6-5 and TRBJ1-5, with 10 bases aligning to TRBD1. The junction had 10 bases not matched to a gene; V was cut back by 10 bases and J by 7 bases. Germline lookup yields CDR1 MNHEY and CDR2 SVGAGI. The CDR3 is made up of 14 amino acids.

V usage is TRBV27 and J usage is TRBJ2-2, with 7 nucleotides matching TRBD1. CDR1 and CDR2 (germline): MNHEY, SMNVEV (reference sequence). Unmatched junction bases numbered 7, after V lost 11 bases and J lost 4 bases. The CDR3 extends over 13 amino acids. The CDR3: CAVRGWGTGELFF. In DNA, the CDR3 is TGTGCCGTCAGGGGGTGGGGCACCGGGGAGCTGTTTTTT.

The chain is built from TRBV24-1 and TRBJ1-2; 7 bases match TRBD1. The V segment lost 3 bases and the J segment 5 bases; nucleotides outside the gene matches: 5. This CDR3 region has 14 residues. Germline CDR1 is KGHDR and CDR2 is SFDVKD. The CDR3 is CATSDRDSSYGYTF. The DNA of the CDR3 is TGTGCCACCAGTGATAGGGACAGCAGTTATGGCTACACCTTC.

This chain connects TRBV12-5 to TRBJ1-4; a possible D gene is TRBD1 (6 bases). Trimming pared 1 base from V and 0 bases from J, leaving 6 bases between. Germline-derived CDR1 and CDR2 are LGHNT and FRNRAP. The CDR3 has 15 amino acids. The CDR3 sequence: CASGLGTATNEKLFF. Here the CDR3 DNA reads TGTGCTAGTGGTTTGGGGACAGCAACTAATGAAAAACTGTTTTTT.

This chain uses TRBV5-1 with TRBJ2-7; TRBD1 aligns across 12 bases. The CDR3 has 19 residues. The germline gives CDR1 SGHRS, CDR2 YFSETQ. V trimming: 4 bases; J trimming: 0 bases; junction bases outside the gene matches: 14. The CDR3: CASSAPPTGQGANSYEQYF. The CDR3 coding sequence is TGCGCCAGCAGCGCCCCGCCCACGGGACAGGGGGCCAACTCCTACGAGCAGTACTTC.

This rearrangement joins TRBV6-8 to TRBJ1-3; D might be TRBD1 (5 bases). The CDR3 length is 14 residues. Trimming removed 8 bases from V and 4 bases from J, with 15 bases in between. Germline-derived CDR1 and CDR2 are MNHGY and SAAAGT. DNA of the CDR3: TGTGCCAGCCCCGACCCAGGGCCAGGAAACACCATATATTTT. This translates into CASPDPGPGNTIYF.

The V gene is TRBV11-2, the J gene TRBJ1-6; possibly TRBD1 for D (6 bases). Germline loops: CDR1 SGHAT, CDR2 FQNNGV. The CDR3 runs 18 residues. V was pared by 3 bases and J by 0 bases, with 15 bases between. CDR3 sequence: CASSFRQAPSSYNSPLHF. In DNA, the CDR3 is TGTGCCAGCAGCTTTCGACAGGCCCCGAGCTCCTATAATTCACCCCTCCACTTT. Complete variable domain (other parts from reference TRBV11-2 and TRBJ1-6): EAGVAQSPRYKIIEKRQSVAFWCNPISGHATLYWYQQILGQGPKLLIQFQNNGVVDDSQLPKDRFSAERLKGVDSTLKIQPAKLEDSAVYLCASSFRQAPSSYNSPLHFGNGTRLTVT.

The chain links TRBV4-1 to TRBJ1-1; the D gene is possibly TRBD1 (5 bases). CDR1 is MGHRA, CDR2 YSYEKL, per germline. V shed 3 bases and J shed 1 base, with 9 bases lying between them. The length of the CDR3 is 14 residues. CDR3 sequence (DNA): TGCGCCAGCAGCCAGGGGGGAAGGAACACTGAAGCTTTCTTT. Translation: CASSQGGRNTEAFF.

The rearrangement links TRBV28 to TRBJ2-1; weak D call: TRBD1 (5 bases). The ends were cut back, 3 bases at V and 6 bases at J, with 6 bases in the middle. The CDR3 extends over 12 amino acids. Germline V CDR1 and CDR2: MDHEN, SYDVKM. This CDR3 is CASSFRANEQFF. The CDR3 DNA reads TGTGCCAGCAGTTTCAGGGCCAATGAGCAGTTCTTC.

The chain uses TRBV6-5 and TRBJ2-3; TRBD2 matches at 8 bases. The junction had 3 bases not matched to a gene; V was cut back by 6 bases and J by 1 base. The CDR3 totals 14 residues. CDR1 MNHEY and CDR2 SVGAGI come from the germline V gene. DNA for the CDR3: TGTGCCAGCAGACCGCGGGGGGGCACAGATACGCAGTATTTT. It translates to CASRPRGGTDTQYF.

The chain links TRBV9 to TRBJ2-3; 13 bases fit TRBD2. Trimming removed 4 bases from V and 5 bases from J; junction bases left unmatched: 16. The CDR3 spans 19 residues. The V gene's germline CDR1 is SGDLS and CDR2 YYNGEE. The CDR3 is CASSLRTAPTSGGVDTQYF. CDR3 bases: TGTGCCAGCAGCCTTCGGACAGCTCCTACTAGCGGGGGGGTAGATACGCAGTATTTT. The full variable domain, its missing parts supplied by reference TRBV9 and TRBJ2-3, is DSGVTQTPKHLITATGQRVTLRCSPRSGDLSVYWYQQSLDQGLQFLIQYYNGEERAKGNILERFSAQQFPDLHSELNLSSLELGDSALYFCASSLRTAPTSGGVDTQYFGPGTRLTVL.

CDR3 protein: CASSKVVSQDDFNSGNTIYF. The CDR3 DNA sequence: TGTGCCAGCAGCAAAGTAGTTTCACAGGACGACTTCAACTCTGGAAACACCATATATTTT. J is TRBJ1-3 and V is TRBV21-1; TRBD1, the D gene given by the table, was not confirmed from the DNA. TRBV21-1 is flagged as a pseudogene. CDR3 size: 20 residues.